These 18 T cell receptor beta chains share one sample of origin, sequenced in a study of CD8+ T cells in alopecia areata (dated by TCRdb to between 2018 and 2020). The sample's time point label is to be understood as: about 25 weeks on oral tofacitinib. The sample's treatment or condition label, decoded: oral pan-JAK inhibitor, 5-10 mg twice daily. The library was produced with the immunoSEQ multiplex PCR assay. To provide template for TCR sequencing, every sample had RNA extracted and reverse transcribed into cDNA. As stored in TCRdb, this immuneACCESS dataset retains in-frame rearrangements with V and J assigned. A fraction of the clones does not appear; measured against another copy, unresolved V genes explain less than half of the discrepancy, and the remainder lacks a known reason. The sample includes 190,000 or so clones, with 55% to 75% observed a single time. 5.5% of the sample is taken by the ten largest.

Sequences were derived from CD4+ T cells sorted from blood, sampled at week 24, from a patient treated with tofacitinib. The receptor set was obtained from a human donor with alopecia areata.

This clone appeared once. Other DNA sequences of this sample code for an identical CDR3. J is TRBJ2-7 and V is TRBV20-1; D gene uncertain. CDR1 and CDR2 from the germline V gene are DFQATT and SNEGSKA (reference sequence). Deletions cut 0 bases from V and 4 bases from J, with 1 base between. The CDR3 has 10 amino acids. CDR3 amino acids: CSARDYEQYF. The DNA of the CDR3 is TGCAGTGCTAGAGATTACGAGCAGTACTTC.

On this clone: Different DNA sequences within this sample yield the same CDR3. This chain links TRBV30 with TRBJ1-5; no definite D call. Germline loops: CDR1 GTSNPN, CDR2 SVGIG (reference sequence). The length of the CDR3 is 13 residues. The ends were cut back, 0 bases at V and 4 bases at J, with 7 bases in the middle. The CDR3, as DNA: TGTGCCTGGAGTGTGGACGGAAATCAGCCCCAGCATTTT. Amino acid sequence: CAWSVDGNQPQHF.

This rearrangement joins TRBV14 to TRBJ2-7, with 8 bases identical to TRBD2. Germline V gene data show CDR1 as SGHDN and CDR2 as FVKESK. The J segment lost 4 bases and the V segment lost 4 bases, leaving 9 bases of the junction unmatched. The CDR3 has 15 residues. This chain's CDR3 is CASSPVGRGEYEQYF. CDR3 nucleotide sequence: TGTGCCAGCAGCCCCGTGGGGCGGGGGGAATACGAGCAGTACTTC.

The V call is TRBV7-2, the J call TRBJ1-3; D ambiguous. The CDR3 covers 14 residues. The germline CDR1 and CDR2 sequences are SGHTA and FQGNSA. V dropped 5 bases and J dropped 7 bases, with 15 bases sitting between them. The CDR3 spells CASSLTLDRNTIYF. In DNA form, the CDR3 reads TGTGCCAGCAGCCTAACCCTAGATCGGAACACCATATATTTT.

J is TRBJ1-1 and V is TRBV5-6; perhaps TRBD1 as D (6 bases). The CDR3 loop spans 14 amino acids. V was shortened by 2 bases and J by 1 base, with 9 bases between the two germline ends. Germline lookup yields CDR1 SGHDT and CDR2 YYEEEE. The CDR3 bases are TGTGCCAGCAGCTTTCCGGACAGGAACACTGAAGCTTTCTTT. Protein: CASSFPDRNTEAFF.

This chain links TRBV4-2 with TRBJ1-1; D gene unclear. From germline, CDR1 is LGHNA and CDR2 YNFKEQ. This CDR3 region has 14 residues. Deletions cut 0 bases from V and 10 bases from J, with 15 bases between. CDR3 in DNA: TGTGCCAGCAGCCAAGATCAAGGAACTGATGGAGCTTTCTTT. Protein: CASSQDQGTDGAFF.

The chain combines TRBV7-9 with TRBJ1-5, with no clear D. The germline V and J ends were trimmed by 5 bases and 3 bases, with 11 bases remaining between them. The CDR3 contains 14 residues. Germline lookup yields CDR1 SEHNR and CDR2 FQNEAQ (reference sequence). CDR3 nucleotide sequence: TGTGCCAGCAGCCAGAGAGGGCCCAATCAGCCCCAGCATTTT. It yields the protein CASSQRGPNQPQHF.

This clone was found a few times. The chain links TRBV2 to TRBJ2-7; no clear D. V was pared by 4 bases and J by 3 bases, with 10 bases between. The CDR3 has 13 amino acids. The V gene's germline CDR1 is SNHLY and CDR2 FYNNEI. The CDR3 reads CASSVALSYEQYF. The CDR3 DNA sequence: TGTGCCAGCAGTGTGGCCTTGAGCTACGAGCAGTACTTC.

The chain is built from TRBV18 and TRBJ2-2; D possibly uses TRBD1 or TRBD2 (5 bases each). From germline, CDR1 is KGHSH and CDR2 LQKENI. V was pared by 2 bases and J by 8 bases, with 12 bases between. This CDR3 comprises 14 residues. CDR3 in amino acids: CASSPIRGDGELFF. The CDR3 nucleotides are TGTGCCAGCTCACCAATAAGGGGAGATGGGGAGCTGTTTTTT.

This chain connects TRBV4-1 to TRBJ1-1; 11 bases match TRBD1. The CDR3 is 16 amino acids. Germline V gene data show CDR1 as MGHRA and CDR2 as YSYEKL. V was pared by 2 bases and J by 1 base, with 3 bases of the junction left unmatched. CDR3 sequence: CASSQPDRGRNTEAFF. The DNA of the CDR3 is TGCGCCAGCAGCCAACCGGACAGGGGGCGGAACACTGAAGCTTTCTTT.

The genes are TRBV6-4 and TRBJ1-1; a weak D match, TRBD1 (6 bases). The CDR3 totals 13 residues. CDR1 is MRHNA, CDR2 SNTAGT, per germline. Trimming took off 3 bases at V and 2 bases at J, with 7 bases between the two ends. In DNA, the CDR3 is TGTGCCAGCAGTGAACAGGGTAACACTGAAGCTTTCTTT. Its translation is CASSEQGNTEAFF.

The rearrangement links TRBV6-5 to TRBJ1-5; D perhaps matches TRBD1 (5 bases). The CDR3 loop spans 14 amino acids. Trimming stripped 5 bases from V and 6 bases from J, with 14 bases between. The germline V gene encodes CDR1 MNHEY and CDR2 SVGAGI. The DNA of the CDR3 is TGTGCCAGCAGTACCGGGGCGCGCGGTCAGCCCCAGCATTTT. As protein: CASSTGARGQPQHF.

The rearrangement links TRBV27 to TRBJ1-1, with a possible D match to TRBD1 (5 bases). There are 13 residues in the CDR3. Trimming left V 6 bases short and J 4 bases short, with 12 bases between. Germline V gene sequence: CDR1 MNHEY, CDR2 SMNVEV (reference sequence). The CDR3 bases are TGTGCCAGCAGGATAGCAGGGACCACTGAAGCTTTCTTT. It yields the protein CASRIAGTTEAFF.

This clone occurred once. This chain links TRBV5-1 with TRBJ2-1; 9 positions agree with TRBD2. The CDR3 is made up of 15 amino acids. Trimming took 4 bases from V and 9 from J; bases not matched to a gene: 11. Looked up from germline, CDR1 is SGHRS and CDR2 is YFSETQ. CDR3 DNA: TGCGCCAGCAGCACCACTCGCGGGGGGGCTGGTGAGCAGTTCTTC. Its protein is CASSTTRGGAGEQFF. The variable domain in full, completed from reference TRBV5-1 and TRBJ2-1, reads KAGVTQTPRYLIKTRGQQVTLSCSPISGHRSVSWYQQTPGQGLQFLFEYFSETQRNKGNFPGRFSGRQFSNSRSEMNVSTLELGDSALYLCASSTTRGGAGEQFFGPGTRLTVL.

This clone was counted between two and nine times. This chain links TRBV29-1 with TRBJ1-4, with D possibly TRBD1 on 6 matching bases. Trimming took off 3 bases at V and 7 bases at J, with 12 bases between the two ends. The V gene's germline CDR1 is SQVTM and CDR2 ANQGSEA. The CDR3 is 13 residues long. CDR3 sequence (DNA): TGCAGCGTTGAGTCCAGGGGAGGTGAAAAACTGTTTTTT. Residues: CSVESRGGEKLFF.

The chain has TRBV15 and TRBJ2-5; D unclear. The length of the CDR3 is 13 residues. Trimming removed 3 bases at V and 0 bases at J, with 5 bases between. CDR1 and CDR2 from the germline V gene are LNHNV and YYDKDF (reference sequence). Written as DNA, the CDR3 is TGTGCCACCAGCAGCAGGAACCAAGAGACCCAGTACTTC. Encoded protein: CATSSRNQETQYF.

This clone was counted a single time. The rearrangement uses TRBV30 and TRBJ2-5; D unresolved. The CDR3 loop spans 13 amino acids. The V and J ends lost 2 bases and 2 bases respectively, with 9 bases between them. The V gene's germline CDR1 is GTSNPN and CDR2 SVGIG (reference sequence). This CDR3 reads CAWSPKLQETQYF. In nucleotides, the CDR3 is TGTGCCTGGAGTCCCAAGTTACAAGAGACCCAGTACTTC.

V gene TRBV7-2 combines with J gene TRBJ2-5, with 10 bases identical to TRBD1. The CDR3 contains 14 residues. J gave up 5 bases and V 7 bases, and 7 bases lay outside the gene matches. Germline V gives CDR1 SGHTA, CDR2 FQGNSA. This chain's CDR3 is CASTDRGLYETQYF. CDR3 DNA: TGTGCCAGCACCGACAGGGGGCTCTATGAGACCCAGTACTTC.